The clone carrying this T cell receptor (beta chain) was seen a handful of times. Antigen specificity is unknown. The immunoSEQ assay was v3. Assay: immunoSEQ multiplex PCR; the TCRdb copy retains only in-frame clones and omits some. Here the sample spans 45,000 to 60,000 clones, 79% being singletons. As for time point: pre-treatment sample, taken before nivolumab and TIL therapy. Enrollment ran from 2017 to early 2020. The data were obtained in a study of TIL therapy for anti-PD-1-resistant metastatic lung cancer. Study-wide context: Half of patients were current or former smokers.

Study results and caveats: The baseline peripheral repertoire was partially replaced by infused TIL clonotypes that later decayed.

V was pared by 5 bases and J by 1 base, with 13 bases between. The CDR3 consists of 15 residues. Germline V gene sequence: CDR1 SGHTA, CDR2 FQGNSA. The V and J genes are TRBV7-2 and TRBJ2-3; D remains ambiguous. Sequencing used blood, obtained at baseline. The receptor comes from a woman aged 30 to 85 with non-small cell lung cancer. The DNA of the CDR3 is TGTGCCAGCAGCCCCGACTCCTTGGGCACAGATACGCAGTATTTT. It specifies CASSPDSLGTDTQYF. Supplemented by reference TRBV7-2 and TRBJ2-3, the full variable domain reads GAGVSQSPSNKVTEKGKDVELRCDPISGHTALYWYRQSLGQGLEFLIYFQGNSAPDKSGLPSDRFSAERTGGSVSTLTIQRTQQEDSAVYLCASSPDSLGTDTQYFGPGTRLTVL.